Included here is one TCR beta chain sequence, with context. As yet, its antigen is unknown. This entry belongs to a study of post-analysis software for immune sequencing data. As for the study in general: Relapsing-remitting, secondary progressive and progressive-relapsing courses of multiple sclerosis were included.

Germline V gene lookup returns CDR1 LNHDA and CDR2 SQIVND (reference sequence). This CDR3 contains 15 residues. Trimming stripped 3 bases from V and 2 bases from J, with 12 bases between. Incorporated into the TCR beta cDNA libraries were unique molecular identifiers, which served to reduce PCR and sequencing biases. TCRdb re-called the PCR reads through MiXCR, storing one row per CDR3 protein. The sample has roughly 800,000 distinct CDR3 sequences; 53% are singletons. The study's findings and limits: Normalized Chao1 diversity in multiple sclerosis patients fell significantly below that of controls. Controls had lower frequencies than patients of about 5 TRBV segments, which included TRBV5-6, TRBV5-1 and TRBV20-1.

This receptor was taken from a girl under 18 with multiple sclerosis. This sequence joins TRBV19 and TRBJ2-3, with D possibly being TRBD2 (6 bases). The sample comprised blood. The CDR3 sequence is CASSIFGGSTDTQYF. The CDR3 nucleotides are TGTGCCAGTAGTATCTTCGGGGGTTCCACAGATACGCAGTATTTT.